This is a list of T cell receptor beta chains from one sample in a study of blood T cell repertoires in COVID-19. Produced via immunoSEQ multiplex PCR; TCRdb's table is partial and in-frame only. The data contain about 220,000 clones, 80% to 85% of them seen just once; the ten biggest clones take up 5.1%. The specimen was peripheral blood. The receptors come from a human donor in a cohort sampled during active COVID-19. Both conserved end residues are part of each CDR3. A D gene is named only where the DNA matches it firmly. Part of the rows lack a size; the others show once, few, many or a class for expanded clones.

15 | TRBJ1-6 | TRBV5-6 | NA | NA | CASSLPGGYNSPLHF | TGTGCCAGCAGCTTGCCGGGCGGGTATAATTCACCCCTCCACTTT
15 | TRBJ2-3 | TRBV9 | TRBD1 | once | CASSATGTSTDTQYF | TGTGCCAGCAGCGCGACAGGGACGAGCACAGATACGCAGTATTTT
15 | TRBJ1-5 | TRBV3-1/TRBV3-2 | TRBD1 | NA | CASTPVEHRGQPQHF | TGTGCCAGCACCCCCGTAGAGCACAGGGGTCAGCCCCAGCATTTT
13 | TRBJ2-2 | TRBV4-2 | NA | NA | CASRQEIIGELFF | TGTGCCAGCAGACAAGAAATAATAGGGGAGCTGTTTTTT
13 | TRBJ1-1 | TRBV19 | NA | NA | CASRRTADTEAFF | TGTGCCAGTAGAAGGACAGCGGACACTGAAGCTTTCTTT
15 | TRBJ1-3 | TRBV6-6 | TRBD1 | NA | CASSWTGDAGNTIYF | TGTGCCAGCAGCTGGACAGGGGACGCCGGAAACACCATATATTTT
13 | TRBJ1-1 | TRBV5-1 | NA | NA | CASSPTGDTEAFF | TGCGCCAGCAGTCCCACGGGGGACACTGAAGCTTTCTTT
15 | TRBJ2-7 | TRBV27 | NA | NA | CASSLSWRASYEQYF | TGTGCCAGCAGTTTATCGTGGAGGGCCTCCTACGAGCAGTACTTC
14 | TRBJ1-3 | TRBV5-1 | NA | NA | CASSLPGSGNTIYF | TGCGCCAGCAGCTTGCCAGGCTCTGGAAACACCATATATTTT
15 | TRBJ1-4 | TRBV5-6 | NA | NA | CASSLRRGSGEKLFF | TGTGCCAGCAGCTTACGCCGGGGGAGTGGGGAAAAACTGTTTTTT
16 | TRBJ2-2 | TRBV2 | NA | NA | CASTILGTTNTGELFF | TGTGCCAGCACCATACTAGGGACAACGAACACCGGGGAGCTGTTTTTT
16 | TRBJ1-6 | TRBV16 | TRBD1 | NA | CASSLGQGADNSPLHF | TGTGCCAGCAGCCTCGGACAGGGGGCCGACAATTCACCCCTCCACTTT
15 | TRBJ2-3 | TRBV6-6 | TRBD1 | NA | CASSRGTGGTDTQYF | TGTGCCAGCAGCCGCGGGACAGGGGGCACAGATACGCAGTATTTT
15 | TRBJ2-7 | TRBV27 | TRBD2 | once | CASSPKTSGPYEQYF | TGTGCCAGCAGTCCAAAGACTAGCGGTCCCTACGAGCAGTACTTC
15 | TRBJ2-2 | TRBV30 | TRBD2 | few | CAWSGDYLSSGELFF | TGTGCCTGGAGTGGGGACTATCTGTCGTCCGGGGAGCTGTTTTTT
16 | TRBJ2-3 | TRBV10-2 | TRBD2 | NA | CASPPFVAGVGDTQYF | TGCGCCAGCCCACCATTTGTAGCGGGAGTTGGAGATACGCAGTATTTT
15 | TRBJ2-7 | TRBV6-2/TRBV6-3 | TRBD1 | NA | CASSPVGQGAYEQYF | TGTGCCAGCAGTCCGGTTGGACAGGGGGCCTACGAGCAGTACTTC
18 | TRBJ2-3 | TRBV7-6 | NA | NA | CASSTGTQFSASTDTQYF | TGTGCCAGCAGTACGGGCACACAATTTAGCGCTAGCACAGATACGCAGTATTTT
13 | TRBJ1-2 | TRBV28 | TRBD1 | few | CASSPQGDYGYTF | TGTGCCAGCAGCCCCCAGGGGGACTATGGCTACACCTTC
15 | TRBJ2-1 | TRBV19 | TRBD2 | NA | CASSMTSALRNEQFF | TGTGCCAGTAGTATGACTAGCGCCCTGCGCAATGAGCAGTTCTTC
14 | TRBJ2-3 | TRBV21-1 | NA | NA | CASSIRGYGDTQYF | TGTGCCAGCAGCATCCGGGGATACGGCGATACGCAGTATTTT
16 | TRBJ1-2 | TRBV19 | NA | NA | CASSIIRTRLTYGYTF | TGTGCCAGTAGTATAATAAGGACAAGGCTTACCTATGGCTACACCTTC
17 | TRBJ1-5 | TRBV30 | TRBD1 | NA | CAWSRGTGVYSNQPQHF | TGTGCCTGGAGTAGAGGGACAGGGGTGTATAGCAATCAGCCCCAGCATTTT
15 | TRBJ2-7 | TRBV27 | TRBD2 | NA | CASSLSGLAGDEQYF | TGTGCCAGCAGTTTATCCGGACTAGCGGGAGACGAGCAGTACTTC
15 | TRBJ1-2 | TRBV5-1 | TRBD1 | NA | CASSSWTGPNYGYTF | TGCGCCAGCAGCTCTTGGACAGGGCCTAACTATGGCTACACCTTC
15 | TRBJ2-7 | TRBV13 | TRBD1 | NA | CASSLASRGKYEQYF | TGTGCCAGCAGCTTAGCTTCCAGGGGGAAATACGAGCAGTACTTC
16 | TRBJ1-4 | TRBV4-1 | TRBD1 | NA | CASSQFRTGGGEKLFF | TGCGCCAGCAGCCAATTCAGAACAGGGGGCGGAGAAAAACTGTTTTTT
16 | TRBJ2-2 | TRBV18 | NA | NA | CASSPPKRPNTGELFF | TGTGCCAGCTCACCCCCGAAGCGGCCGAACACCGGGGAGCTGTTTTTT
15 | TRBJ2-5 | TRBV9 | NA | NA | CASSVGSSTRETQYF | TGTGCCAGCAGCGTAGGGAGTAGTACCCGGGAGACCCAGTACTTC
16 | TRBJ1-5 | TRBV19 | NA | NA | CASSITGFRGNQPQHF | TGTGCCAGTAGTATAACCGGGTTCAGGGGAAATCAGCCCCAGCATTTT
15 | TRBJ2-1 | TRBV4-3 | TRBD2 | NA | CASSQELAGVNEQFF | TGCGCCAGCAGCCAAGAGCTAGCGGGAGTAAATGAGCAGTTCTTC
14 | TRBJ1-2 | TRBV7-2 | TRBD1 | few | CASSLTGGAGGYTF | TGTGCCAGCAGCTTAACAGGGGGCGCAGGTGGCTACACCTTC
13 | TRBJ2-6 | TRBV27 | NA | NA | CASSSAGANVLTF | TGTGCCAGCAGTTCCGCTGGGGCCAACGTCCTGACTTTC
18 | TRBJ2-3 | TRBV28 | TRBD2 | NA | CASSSRTSGWGKVDTQYF | TGTGCCAGCAGTTCCCGGACTAGCGGGTGGGGCAAGGTGGATACGCAGTATTTT
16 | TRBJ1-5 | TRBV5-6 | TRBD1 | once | CASSWEETGGNQPQHF | TGTGCCAGCAGCTGGGAAGAGACAGGGGGAAATCAGCCCCAGCATTTT
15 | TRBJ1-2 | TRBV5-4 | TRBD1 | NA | CASRLRGQGSYGYTF | TGTGCCAGCAGATTGCGGGGACAGGGAAGCTATGGCTACACCTTC